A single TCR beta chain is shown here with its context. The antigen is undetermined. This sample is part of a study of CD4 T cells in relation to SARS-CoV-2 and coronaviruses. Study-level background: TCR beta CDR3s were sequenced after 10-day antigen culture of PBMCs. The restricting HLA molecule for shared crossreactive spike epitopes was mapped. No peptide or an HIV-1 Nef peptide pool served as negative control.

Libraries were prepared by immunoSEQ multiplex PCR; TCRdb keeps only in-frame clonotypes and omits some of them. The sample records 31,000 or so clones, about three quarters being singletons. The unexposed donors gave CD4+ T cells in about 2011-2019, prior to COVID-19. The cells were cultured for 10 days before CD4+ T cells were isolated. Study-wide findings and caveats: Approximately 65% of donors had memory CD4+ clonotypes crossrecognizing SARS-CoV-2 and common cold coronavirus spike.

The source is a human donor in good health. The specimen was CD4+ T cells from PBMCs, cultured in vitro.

Here the CDR3 reads CVEGFLTNTEAFF. The CDR3 DNA sequence: TGTGTCGAAGGGTTTTTGACGAACACTGAAGCTTTCTTT. This chain uses TRBV2 with TRBJ1-1, with D uncertain. The germline V gene has CDR1 SNHLY and CDR2 FYNNEI. CDR3 size: 13 residues.